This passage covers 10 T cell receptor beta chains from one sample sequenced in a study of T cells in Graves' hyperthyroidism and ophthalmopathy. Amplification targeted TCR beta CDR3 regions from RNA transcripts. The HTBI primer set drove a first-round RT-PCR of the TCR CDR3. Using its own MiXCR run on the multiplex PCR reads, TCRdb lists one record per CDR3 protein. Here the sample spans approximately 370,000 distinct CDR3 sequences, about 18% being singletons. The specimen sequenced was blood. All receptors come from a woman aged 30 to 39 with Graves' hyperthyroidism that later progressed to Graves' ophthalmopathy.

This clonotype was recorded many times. CDR3 protein: CSARPGQQQETQYF. CDR3 sequence (DNA): TGCAGTGCTAGGCCGGGACAGCAACAAGAGACCCAGTACTTC. The chain employs TRBV20-1 and TRBJ2-5; the match to TRBD1 covers 7 bases. This CDR3 region has 14 residues. J lost 2 bases, V lost 3 bases, and 6 bases had no gene match. CDR1 and CDR2 from the germline V gene are DFQATT and SNEGSKA (reference sequence).

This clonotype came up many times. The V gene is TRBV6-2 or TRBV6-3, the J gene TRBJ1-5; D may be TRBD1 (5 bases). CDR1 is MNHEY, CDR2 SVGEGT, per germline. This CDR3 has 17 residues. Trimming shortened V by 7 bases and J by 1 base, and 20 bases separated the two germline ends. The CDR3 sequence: CASTPGTTYFSNQPQHF. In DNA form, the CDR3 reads TGTGCCAGCACTCCCGGGACCACGTATTTCAGCAATCAGCCCCAGCATTTT.

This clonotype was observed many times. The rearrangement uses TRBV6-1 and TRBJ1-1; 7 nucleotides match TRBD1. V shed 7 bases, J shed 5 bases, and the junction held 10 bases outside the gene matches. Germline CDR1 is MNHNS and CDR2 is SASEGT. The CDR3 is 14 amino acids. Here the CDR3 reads CASTRQGVGTEAFF. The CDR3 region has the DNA TGTGCCAGCACTAGACAGGGCGTGGGGACTGAAGCTTTCTTT.

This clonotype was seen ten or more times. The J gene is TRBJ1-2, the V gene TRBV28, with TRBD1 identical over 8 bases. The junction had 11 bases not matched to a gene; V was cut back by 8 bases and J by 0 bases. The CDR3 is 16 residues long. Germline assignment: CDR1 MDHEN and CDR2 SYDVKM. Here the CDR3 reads CASGDDRGRTNYGYTF. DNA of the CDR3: TGTGCCAGCGGAGATGACAGGGGTCGGACTAACTATGGCTACACCTTC.

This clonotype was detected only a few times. CDR3 nucleotide sequence: TGTGCCAGCAGCTTAGCGTCGGTGGGGCAGTACTTC. It yields the protein CASSLASVGQYF. The chain has TRBV7-9 and TRBJ2-7; no definite D call. With 0 bases removed from V and 9 bases from J, the gap between germline ends came to 9 bases. Germline values: CDR1 SEHNR, CDR2 FQNEAQ (reference sequence). This CDR3 has 12 amino acids.

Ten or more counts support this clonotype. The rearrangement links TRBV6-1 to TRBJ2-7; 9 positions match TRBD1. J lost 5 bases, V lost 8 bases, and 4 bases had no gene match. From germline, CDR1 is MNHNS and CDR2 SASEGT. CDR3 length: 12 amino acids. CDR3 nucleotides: TGTGCCAGCGGGACAGGGCTCGACGAGCAGTACTTC. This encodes CASGTGLDEQYF.

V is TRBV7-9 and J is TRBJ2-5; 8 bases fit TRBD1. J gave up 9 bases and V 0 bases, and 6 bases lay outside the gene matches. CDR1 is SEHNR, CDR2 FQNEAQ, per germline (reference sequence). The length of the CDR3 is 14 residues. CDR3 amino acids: CASSLAAWGQAQYF. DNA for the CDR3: TGTGCCAGCAGCTTAGCCGCTTGGGGACAGGCCCAGTACTTC.

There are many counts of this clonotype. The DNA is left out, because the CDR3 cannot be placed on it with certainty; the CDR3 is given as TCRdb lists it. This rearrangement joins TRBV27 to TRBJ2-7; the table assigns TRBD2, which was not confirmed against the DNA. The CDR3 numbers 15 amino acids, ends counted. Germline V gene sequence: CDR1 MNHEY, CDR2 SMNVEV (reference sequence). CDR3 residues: CASSSSTSVRYEQYF.

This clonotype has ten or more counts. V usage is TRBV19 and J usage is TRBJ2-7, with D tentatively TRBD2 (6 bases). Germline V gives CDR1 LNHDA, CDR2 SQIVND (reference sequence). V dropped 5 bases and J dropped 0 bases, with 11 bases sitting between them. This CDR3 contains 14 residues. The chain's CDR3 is CASSVTGGSYEQYF. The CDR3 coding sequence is TGTGCCAGTAGTGTTACCGGGGGCTCCTACGAGCAGTACTTC.

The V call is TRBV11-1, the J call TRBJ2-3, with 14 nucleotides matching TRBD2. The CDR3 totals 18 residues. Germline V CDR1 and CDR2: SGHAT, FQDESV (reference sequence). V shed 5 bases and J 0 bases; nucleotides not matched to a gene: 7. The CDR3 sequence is CASSPEGLAGVSTDTQYF. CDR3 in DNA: TGTGCCAGCAGCCCAGAGGGACTAGCGGGAGTGAGCACAGATACGCAGTATTTT.